This T cell receptor beta chain was recovered during a study of PD-1 blockade in classical Hodgkin lymphoma. Time point in this sample: cycle 4 day 1 (C4D1), after more than five weeks of nivolumab. Every one of the patients relapsed after autologous stem cell transplantation (brentuximab vedotin exposure was variable). TCRdb's table, derived via immunoSEQ multiplex PCR, lists solely in-frame clones and lacks some. Among almost 95,000 clones listed, under 85% were seen once. Study results and caveats: According to reports, newly diagnosed patients had lower baseline TCR diversity than healthy donors, and relapsed/refractory patients had lower baseline TCR diversity still.

This clone appeared a single time. Antigen specificity is unknown. Germline lookup yields CDR1 ENHRY and CDR2 SYGVKD. The V segment lost 4 bases and the J segment 6 bases; nucleotides outside the gene matches: 7. This CDR3 region has 16 residues. Material: peripheral blood mononuclear cells (PBMCs), obtained before the fourth cycle of nivolumab. The origin of this receptor is a human donor with classical Hodgkin lymphoma. The chain recombines TRBV10-3 with TRBJ2-1; 12 bases map to TRBD2. DNA of the CDR3: TGTGCCATCAGTGGACTAGCGGGAGAAATCGTCAATGAGCAGTTCTTC. Residues: CAISGLAGEIVNEQFF.